The clone carrying this T cell receptor beta chain was found many times. What it binds is not known. Individual cDNA molecules received unique molecular identifiers during library preparation. TCRdb redid the calling of the 5' RACE reads with MiXCR, one entry per CDR3 protein. The sample yields 85,000 to 120,000 distinct CDR3 sequences, about 12% seen once. This entry comes from a study of early T cells in non-severe SARS-CoV-2 infection. Turning to the study itself: Chains from this unsorted whole-blood bulk RNA could not be paired. Whole-study results and caveats: VDJdb matches were skewed toward anti-spike CD8 T cell responses.

Germline loops: CDR1 MNHEY, CDR2 SVGAGI. The CDR3 runs to 15 residues. The germline V and J ends were trimmed by 6 bases and 3 bases, with 17 bases remaining between them. The rearrangement joins TRBV6-5 to TRBJ1-1, with D perhaps matching TRBD1 (5 bases). The sample taken for sequencing was whole blood. This clonotype was obtained from an adult who was a healthcare worker with PCR-confirmed SARS-CoV-2 infection or an uninfected control (not recorded which). The CDR3 is CASSNPGFFDTEAFF. The CDR3 DNA sequence: TGTGCCAGCAGCAACCCAGGGTTCTTCGACACTGAAGCTTTCTTT.